These 10 T cell receptor beta chains share one sample of origin, sequenced in a study of blood T cell repertoires in COVID-19. Profiling relied on immunoSEQ multiplex PCR, and the TCRdb table lists in-frame clones only, not all of them. The sample consists of about 120,000 clones, about 80% of them appearing once. Material for sequencing was peripheral blood. Receptors originate from a man aged 65 to 79 with active or convalescent COVID-19.

The chain employs TRBV5-1 and TRBJ1-2; tentatively, D is TRBD1 (5 bases). CDR1 is SGHRS and CDR2 is YFSETQ in the germline V gene. This CDR3 is 16 amino acids long. V lost 3 bases and J lost 4, with 19 bases in between. The CDR3 sequence is CASSSGSGAGTYGYTF. The CDR3, as DNA: TGCGCCAGCAGCTCAGGTTCTGGTGCGGGGACCTATGGCTACACCTTC.

This chain links TRBV6-6 with TRBJ1-3; D remains ambiguous. V was cut by 0 bases and J by 6 bases, with 9 bases left in between. The CDR3 totals 14 residues. Germline V gene lookup returns CDR1 MNHNY and CDR2 SVGAGI (reference sequence). The CDR3 DNA sequence: TGTGCCAGCAGTTACTCTGGGCAGCAAAACACCATATATTTT. It is translated as CASSYSGQQNTIYF.

This sequence joins TRBV7-6 and TRBJ1-3; 9 bases fit TRBD1. The germline gives CDR1 SGHVS, CDR2 FNYEAQ. The J segment lost 0 bases and the V segment lost 5 bases, leaving 2 bases of the junction unmatched. There are 15 residues in the CDR3. CDR3 amino acids: CASSGTGSSGNTIYF. The CDR3 DNA reads TGTGCCAGCAGCGGGACAGGGAGCTCTGGAAACACCATATATTTT.

The chain combines TRBV28 with TRBJ1-1; 7 bases map to TRBD1. In germline, CDR1 is MDHEN, CDR2 SYDVKM. The CDR3 spans 13 residues. V lost 8 bases and J lost 4; bases outside the gene matches: 7. Here the CDR3 DNA reads TGTGCCAGCGTCCACTCAGGGGGCACTGAAGCTTTCTTT. It is translated as CASVHSGGTEAFF.

The rearrangement links TRBV25-1 to TRBJ2-3; TRBD2 agrees at 8 bases. J gave up 6 bases and V 4 bases, and 6 bases lay outside the gene matches. The germline V gene has CDR1 MGHDK and CDR2 SYGVNS. The CDR3 runs to 14 residues. This CDR3 is CASSGSGSLDTQYF. The CDR3 nucleotides read TGTGCCAGCAGTGGCAGCGGGAGTCTTGATACGCAGTATTTT. The variable domain in full, with the rest retrieved from reference TRBV25-1 and TRBJ2-3, is EADIYQTPRYLVIGTGKKITLECSQTMGHDKMYWYQQDPGMELHLIHYSYGVNSTEKGDLSSESTVSRIRTEHFPLTLESARPSHTSQYLCASSGSGSLDTQYFGPGTRLTVL.

The rearrangement joins TRBV24-1 to TRBJ1-6; perhaps TRBD1 as D (6 bases). V was trimmed by 7 bases and J by 9 bases, leaving 21 bases between them. This CDR3 region has 16 residues. Germline V CDR1 and CDR2: KGHDR, SFDVKD. The CDR3 reads CATRISRRGAGSPLHF. For the CDR3, the DNA is TGTGCCACCAGGATTTCCCGGCGGGGGGCGGGTTCACCCCTCCACTTT.

CDR3 sequence (DNA): TGTGCCAGTAGTATAGGTCCCTGGGACATGAACACTGAAGCTTTCTTT. Amino acid sequence: CASSIGPWDMNTEAFF. This sequence joins TRBV19 and TRBJ1-1; perhaps TRBD1 as D (6 bases). Germline CDR1 reads LNHDA; CDR2 reads SQIVND (reference sequence). This CDR3 contains 16 residues. The V end lost 1 base, the J end lost 0 bases, and 12 bases lay between the germline ends.

This clone was counted once. This chain connects TRBV5-6 to TRBJ2-7; D not resolved. CDR1 SGHDT and CDR2 YYEEEE come from the germline V gene. This CDR3 region has 14 residues. Trimming cost V 0 bases and J 1 base, with 8 bases left between them. The CDR3 region is CASSLGELSYEQYF. CDR3 nucleotides: TGTGCCAGCAGCTTGGGTGAGCTTTCCTACGAGCAGTACTTC.

This clone was recorded only once. The genes are TRBV29-1 and TRBJ2-2; TRBD1 matches 7 bases. The CDR3 sequence is 12 residues long. Germline trimming cut 6 bases from V and 9 bases from J; bases unmatched to any gene: 7. Germline-derived CDR1 and CDR2 are SQVTM and ANQGSEA. CDR3 in DNA: TGCAGCGTACAGACAGGGCCTAGGGAGCTGTTTTTT. It is translated as CSVQTGPRELFF.

The chain links TRBV5-5 to TRBJ1-1, with TRBD1 as a possible D gene (6 bases). Germline-derived CDR1 and CDR2 are SGHKS and YYEKEE (reference sequence). V was trimmed by 4 bases and J by 5 bases, leaving 12 bases between them. The CDR3 has 13 residues. In DNA form, the CDR3 reads TGTGCCAGCAGCGAACAGGGCTGGACTGAAGCTTTCTTT. It is translated as CASSEQGWTEAFF.